The 20 T cell receptor beta chains listed next were all sequenced from one sample in a study of Ad26.COV2.S vaccination and SARS-CoV-2 variants. Generated by immunoSEQ multiplex PCR, the TCRdb table keeps only in-frame clones and is missing some. The data contain around 45,000 clones, 75% to 85% of them singletons. The material sequenced was peripheral blood, taken after recovery from COVID-19. All receptors derive from a human donor who had recovered from COVID-19.

The chain is built from TRBV2 and TRBJ2-2, with a tentative D call TRBD2 (6 bases). The CDR3 contains 14 residues. CDR1 is SNHLY and CDR2 is FYNNEI in the germline V gene. With 7 bases removed from V and 6 bases from J, the gap between germline ends came to 15 bases. CDR3 sequence reads: CASTPGLSAGELFF. The CDR3 DNA is TGTGCCAGCACTCCTGGACTATCTGCCGGGGAGCTGTTTTTT. Complete variable domain (other parts from reference TRBV2 and TRBJ2-2): EPEVTQTPSHQVTQMGQEVILRCVPISNHLYFYWYRQILGQKVEFLVSFYNNEISEKSEIFDDQFSVERPDGSNFTLKIRSTKLEDSAMYFCASTPGLSAGELFFGEGSRLTVL.

The chain has TRBV6-5 and TRBJ1-2; D is perhaps TRBD1 (5 bases). Per germline, CDR1 MNHEY and CDR2 SVGAGI. V shed 7 bases and J shed 8 bases, with 17 bases lying between them. CDR3 length: 13 amino acids. The CDR3 region has the DNA TGTGCCAGCACCACAGACACGGGGCACGGCTACACCTTC. Translated, it gives CASTTDTGHGYTF.

The chain couples TRBV5-1 to TRBJ1-1, with no clear D. V shed 0 bases and J shed 1 base, with 7 bases lying between them. The CDR3 is made up of 14 amino acids. Germline V lookup: CDR1 SGHRS, CDR2 YFSETQ. The CDR3 loop reads CASSLGSPNTEAFF. CDR3 bases: TGCGCCAGCAGCTTGGGGAGCCCGAACACTGAAGCTTTCTTT. The complete variable domain, with remaining parts taken from reference TRBV5-1 and TRBJ1-1, reads KAGVTQTPRYLIKTRGQQVTLSCSPISGHRSVSWYQQTPGQGLQFLFEYFSETQRNKGNFPGRFSGRQFSNSRSEMNVSTLELGDSALYLCASSLGSPNTEAFFGQGTRLTVV.

The chain is built from TRBV5-6 and TRBJ2-1; TRBD2 matches 14 bases. The CDR3 spans 17 residues. V was pared by 0 bases and J by 6 bases, with 5 bases of the junction left unmatched. Germline V gene data show CDR1 as SGHDT and CDR2 as YYEEEE. CDR3 amino acids: CASSLGLAGGTSNEQFF. CDR3 nucleotide sequence: TGTGCCAGCAGCTTGGGACTAGCGGGAGGGACTTCCAATGAGCAGTTCTTC.

V gene TRBV10-3 combines with J gene TRBJ1-5, with 9 bases fitting TRBD1. V lost 4 bases, J lost 7 bases, and 5 bases stayed unmatched. Looked up from germline, CDR1 is ENHRY and CDR2 is SYGVKD. This CDR3 is built from 14 residues. The CDR3 loop is CAISGQGVGQPQHF. DNA for the CDR3: TGTGCCATCAGTGGACAGGGGGTAGGGCAGCCCCAGCATTTT.

In this sample, this clone turned up once. The chain uses TRBV28 and TRBJ1-2; D gene unclear. Trimming stripped 5 bases from V and 4 bases from J, with 8 bases between. The germline gives CDR1 MDHEN, CDR2 SYDVKM. There are 12 residues in the CDR3. CDR3 sequence: CASSQTVYGYTF. In DNA, the CDR3 is TGTGCCAGCAGTCAGACCGTCTATGGCTACACCTTC.

The chain employs TRBV7-9 and TRBJ1-1; no definite D call. The CDR3 sequence is 13 residues long. In germline, CDR1 is SEHNR, CDR2 FQNEAQ (reference sequence). The V gene lost 3 bases and the J gene lost 2 bases, with 7 bases spanning the gap. The CDR3 protein is CASSFGFNTEAFF. The DNA for the CDR3 is TGTGCCAGCAGCTTCGGATTTAACACTGAAGCTTTCTTT. The whole variable domain, filled in from reference TRBV7-9 and TRBJ1-1, reads DTGVSQNPRHKITKRGQNVTFRCDPISEHNRLYWYRQTLGQGPEFLTYFQNEAQLEKSRLLSDRFSAERPKGSFSTLEIQRTEQGDSAMYLCASSFGFNTEAFFGQGTRLTVV.

The gene calls are TRBV5-5 and TRBJ2-7; the D is unclear. The V and J ends lost 2 bases and 1 base respectively, with 16 bases between them. This CDR3 is 16 amino acids long. Per germline, CDR1 SGHKS and CDR2 YYEKEE (reference sequence). The CDR3 loop is CASSLRVRMLSYEQYF. The CDR3 nucleotides read TGTGCCAGCAGCTTAAGGGTACGGATGCTGTCCTACGAGCAGTACTTC.

This sequence joins TRBV4-1 and TRBJ2-2; the match to TRBD1 covers 8 bases. The junction had 0 bases not matched to a gene; V was cut back by 5 bases and J by 1 base. Per germline, CDR1 MGHRA and CDR2 YSYEKL. The length of the CDR3 is 14 residues. CDR3 sequence: CASSDRGNTGELFF. CDR3 nucleotide sequence: TGCGCCAGCAGCGACAGGGGGAACACCGGGGAGCTGTTTTTT.

The chain is built from TRBV19 and TRBJ2-5, with D perhaps matching TRBD2 (6 bases). The CDR3 runs to 15 residues. Germline values: CDR1 LNHDA, CDR2 SQIVND (reference sequence). V shed 5 bases and J shed 3 bases, with 16 bases lying between them. The CDR3 here is CASSFSQAGEETQYF. DNA for the CDR3: TGTGCCAGTAGTTTTTCCCAAGCGGGTGAAGAGACCCAGTACTTC.

V usage is TRBV10-3 and J usage is TRBJ2-3; D is possibly TRBD1 (6 bases). V was trimmed by 3 bases and J by 5 bases, leaving 9 bases between them. Germline V gene lookup returns CDR1 ENHRY and CDR2 SYGVKD. This CDR3 comprises 13 residues. For the CDR3, the DNA is TGTGCCATCAGTGATCAGGGGAAAGATACGCAGTATTTT. It codes for CAISDQGKDTQYF.

The CDR3, as DNA: TGTGCCACCAGTTCCGCAAGGCCGGTGGGGGGTGATGAGCAGTTCTTC. Translated, it gives CATSSARPVGGDEQFF. The V call is TRBV24-1, the J call TRBJ2-1, with D tentatively TRBD2 (6 bases). CDR1 and CDR2 (germline): KGHDR, SFDVKD. Trimming stripped 6 bases from V and 8 bases from J, with 22 bases between. The CDR3 spans 16 residues.

As for this clone: The same CDR3 also results from other DNA sequences found in this sample. The chain recombines TRBV18 with TRBJ1-2; 9 bases line up with TRBD1. V shed 3 bases and J 5 bases; nucleotides not matched to a gene: 7. Germline-derived CDR1 and CDR2 are KGHSH and LQKENI. This CDR3 region has 15 residues. DNA for the CDR3: TGTGCCAGCTCACCGGCGGGACAGGGACGGTATGGCTACACCTTC. Amino acids: CASSPAGQGRYGYTF.

The chain joins TRBV29-1 to TRBJ1-1; D remains unclear. Germline V gene lookup returns CDR1 SQVTM and CDR2 ANQGSEA. V gave up 7 bases and J gave up 1 base, with 16 bases separating them. The CDR3 is 14 amino acids. As DNA, the CDR3 is TGCAGCGCCCCCCGGACCGGTGAGAACACTGAAGCTTTCTTT. Translating gives CSAPRTGENTEAFF.

The chain links TRBV6-5 to TRBJ1-1; 9 bases map to TRBD1. The CDR3 has 14 residues. V shed 5 bases, J shed 5 bases, and the junction held 6 bases outside the gene matches. CDR1 and CDR2 from the germline V gene are MNHEY and SVGAGI. The CDR3: CASSLQGALTEAFF. Written as DNA, the CDR3 is TGTGCCAGCAGTCTACAGGGGGCTCTAACTGAAGCTTTCTTT.

This rearrangement joins TRBV5-1 to TRBJ1-1; possible D gene TRBD1, 6 bases. The CDR3 spans 14 residues. The germline V gene encodes CDR1 SGHRS and CDR2 YFSETQ. Trimming took 4 bases from V and 0 from J, leaving 10 bases between them. The CDR3 spells CASSEGGLNTEAFF. The CDR3 DNA is TGCGCCAGCAGCGAGGGGGGTCTGAACACTGAAGCTTTCTTT.

This chain connects TRBV25-1 to TRBJ1-4; tentatively, D is TRBD1 (6 bases). The germline V gene has CDR1 MGHDK and CDR2 SYGVNS. V lost 5 bases, J lost 4 bases, and 14 bases lay in between. The CDR3 is 15 amino acids. CDR3 region: CASSTPTGVNEKLFF. In nucleotides, the CDR3 is TGTGCCAGCAGTACCCCGACAGGAGTTAATGAAAAACTGTTTTTT.

This clone was observed once. The CDR3 region is CASSLSGQASNEQFF. CDR3 nucleotide sequence: TGCGCCAGCAGCTTGTCGGGACAGGCCTCCAATGAGCAGTTCTTC. This chain links TRBV5-1 with TRBJ2-1; TRBD1 matches 8 bases. Germline V gene lookup returns CDR1 SGHRS and CDR2 YFSETQ. The CDR3 length is 15 residues. With V trimmed by 1 base and J by 6 bases, 6 bases remained unmatched.

This clone was seen more than once but under ten times. CDR3 amino acids: CASTNLNSPLHF. The CDR3 DNA reads as TGTGCCAGCACCAATCTAAATTCACCCCTCCACTTT. This sequence joins TRBV9 and TRBJ1-6; no reliable D call. The V end lost 6 bases, the J end lost 7 bases, and 8 bases lay between the germline ends. Germline values: CDR1 SGDLS, CDR2 YYNGEE. This CDR3 region has 12 residues.

CDR3 protein: CASSRTPGSYNEQFF. The CDR3 bases are TGTGCCAGCAGCCGGACGCCGGGGAGCTACAATGAGCAGTTCTTC. The chain carries TRBV7-3 and TRBJ2-1; weak D call: TRBD2 (5 bases). The CDR3 has 15 residues. Germline V gene sequence: CDR1 SGHTA, CDR2 FQGTGA. Trimming pared 5 bases from V and 3 bases from J, leaving 14 bases between.